These 8 T cell receptor beta chains were sequenced from one sample in a study of memory CD4+ T cells and cytomegalovirus serostatus. The sort gate was single viable CD3+CD4+CD8-CD45RO+ cells for memory CD4+ T cells. Sequencing was performed with immunoSEQ multiplex PCR; in TCRdb, only in-frame clones are kept and a portion is missing. The data hold approximately 92,000 clones, with about 80% observed a single time. Sequencing was carried out using memory CD4+ T cells from blood. The receptors were sampled from an adult in good health and CMV-seropositive.

The rearrangement links TRBV28 to TRBJ1-1, with a tentative D call TRBD1 (5 bases). This CDR3 region has 12 residues. Per germline, CDR1 MDHEN and CDR2 SYDVKM. V lost 5 bases and J 9 bases, leaving 13 bases between the germline ends. CDR3 in DNA: TGTGCCAGCAGTATTTGGGGGTATCAAGCTTTCTTT. Its translation: CASSIWGYQAFF.

This rearrangement joins TRBV5-1 to TRBJ2-5, with 8 bases matching TRBD1. The CDR3 extends over 15 amino acids. The V and J ends lost 1 base and 2 bases, in that order; junction bases with no gene match: 4. Germline V gene lookup returns CDR1 SGHRS and CDR2 YFSETQ. The CDR3 DNA reads as TGCGCCAGCAGCTTGCTAGGACAGGGTCAAGAGACCCAGTACTTC. Translated, it gives CASSLLGQGQETQYF.

V is TRBV27 and J is TRBJ2-1; 7 bases agree with TRBD2. The CDR3 totals 16 residues. Trimming removed 6 bases from V and 5 bases from J; junction bases left unmatched: 13. Germline CDR1 and CDR2: MNHEY and SMNVEV (reference sequence). CDR3 amino acids: CASSPLSSGRHNEQFF. Written as DNA, the CDR3 is TGTGCCAGCAGCCCACTCTCTAGCGGCAGGCACAATGAGCAGTTCTTC.

The chain couples TRBV29-1 to TRBJ1-2, with D possibly matching TRBD1 (6 bases). Germline assignment: CDR1 SQVTM and CDR2 ANQGSEA. The CDR3 is made up of 13 amino acids. The germline V and J ends were trimmed by 1 base and 8 bases, with 14 bases remaining between them. This CDR3 reads CSVEGGAERGYTF. DNA for the CDR3: TGCAGCGTTGAAGGGGGGGCGGAGCGGGGCTACACCTTC.

The chain is built from TRBV27 and TRBJ1-5; D is unclear. This CDR3 comprises 12 residues. The V and J ends lost 3 bases and 5 bases respectively, with 5 bases between them. Germline CDR1 MNHEY, CDR2 SMNVEV (reference sequence). CDR3: CASSFIDQPQHF. CDR3 bases: TGTGCCAGCAGTTTTATCGATCAGCCCCAGCATTTT.

This chain connects TRBV2 to TRBJ1-1; D not resolved. Trimming stripped 0 bases from V and 10 bases from J, with 12 bases between. CDR1 and CDR2 (germline): SNHLY, FYNNEI. The CDR3 length is 13 residues. The CDR3 DNA is TGTGCCAGCAGTGAAGCGGATGGCGTTGGAGCTTTCTTT. Amino acids: CASSEADGVGAFF.

The CDR3 region has the DNA TGTGCCATCAGTGAGGGGAATAGCTATGGCTACACCTTC. Its protein product is CAISEGNSYGYTF. The rearrangement joins TRBV10-3 to TRBJ1-2; D is unclear. Trimming took 2 bases from V and 4 from J, leaving 8 bases between them. CDR1 is ENHRY, CDR2 SYGVKD, per germline. The length of the CDR3 is 13 residues.

The gene calls are TRBV5-4 and TRBJ2-6, with D tentatively TRBD2 (6 bases). The ends were cut back, 1 base at V and 0 bases at J, with 8 bases in the middle. CDR1 and CDR2 (germline): SGHNT, YYREEE (reference sequence). There are 16 residues in the CDR3. In DNA form, the CDR3 reads TGTGCCAGCAGCTTGCCCGGGAGCTCTGGGGCCAACGTCCTGACTTTC. This codes for CASSLPGSSGANVLTF.